The clone carrying this TCR beta chain appeared a few times. The target antigen is unknown. The data were obtained in a study of a mutant IDH1 vaccine in newly diagnosed glioma. Study-wide background: Initiation of the vaccine course occurred 4-6 weeks after radiotherapy alone, or alongside temozolomide cycles. Findings and caveats of the study: Pseudoprogression apparently lacked any relation to changes in top peripheral T cell clonotypes.

The time point is: week 47, end of study. The investigators gave 300 ug of mutant IDH1 20-mer peptide in each vaccine dose, together with topical imiquimod. Donors' newly diagnosed IDH1-mutant WHO grade 3 or 4 astrocytomas lacked nuclear ATRX. Germline CDR1 is MNHNS and CDR2 is SASEGT. The trim removed 2 bases at V and 8 bases at J, leaving 0 bases unmatched. CDR3 length: 12 amino acids. Sequenced by immunoSEQ multiplex PCR; TCRdb stores in-frame clones only, minus some. The sample yields over 75,000 clones, approximately 78% seen once. Sequencing used PBMCs, obtained from a glioma patient whose treatment included an IDH1 peptide vaccine. The receptor's source is a man aged 40-50 years with glioma. The chain links TRBV6-1 to TRBJ1-3, with TRBD1 matching 7 bases. This CDR3 reads CASSEQGDTIYF. The CDR3 coding sequence is TGTGCCAGCAGTGAACAGGGGGACACCATATATTTT.